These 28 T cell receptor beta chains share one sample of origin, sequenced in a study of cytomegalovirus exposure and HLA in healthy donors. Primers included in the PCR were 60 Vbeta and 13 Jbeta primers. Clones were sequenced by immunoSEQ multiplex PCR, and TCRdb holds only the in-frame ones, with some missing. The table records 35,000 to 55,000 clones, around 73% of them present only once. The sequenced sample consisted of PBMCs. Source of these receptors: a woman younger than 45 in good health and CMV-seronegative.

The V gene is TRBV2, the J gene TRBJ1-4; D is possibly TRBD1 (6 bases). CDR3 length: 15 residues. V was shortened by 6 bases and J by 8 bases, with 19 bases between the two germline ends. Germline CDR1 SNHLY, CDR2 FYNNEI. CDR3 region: CASRIPGTRGEKLFF. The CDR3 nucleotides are TGTGCCAGCAGAATCCCCGGGACTAGGGGGGAAAAACTGTTTTTT. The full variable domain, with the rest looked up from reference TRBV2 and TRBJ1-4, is EPEVTQTPSHQVTQMGQEVILRCVPISNHLYFYWYRQILGQKVEFLVSFYNNEISEKSEIFDDQFSVERPDGSNFTLKIRSTKLEDSAMYFCASRIPGTRGEKLFFGSGTQLSVL.

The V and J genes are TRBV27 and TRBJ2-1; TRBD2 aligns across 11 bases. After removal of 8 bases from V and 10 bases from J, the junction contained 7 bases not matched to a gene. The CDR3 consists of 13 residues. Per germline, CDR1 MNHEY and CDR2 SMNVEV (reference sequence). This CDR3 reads CASSELAGEEQFF. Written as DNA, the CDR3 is TGTGCCAGCTCAGAACTAGCGGGAGAGGAGCAGTTCTTC.

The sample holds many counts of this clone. The CDR3 here is CASSLGTTRTDTQYF. The CDR3 coding sequence is TGCGCCAGCAGCCTCGGGACTACTCGCACAGATACGCAGTATTTT. This rearrangement joins TRBV4-1 to TRBJ2-3, with 7 bases fitting TRBD2. The J segment lost 1 base and the V segment lost 4 bases, leaving 5 bases of the junction unmatched. Germline loops: CDR1 MGHRA, CDR2 YSYEKL. The CDR3 has 15 residues.

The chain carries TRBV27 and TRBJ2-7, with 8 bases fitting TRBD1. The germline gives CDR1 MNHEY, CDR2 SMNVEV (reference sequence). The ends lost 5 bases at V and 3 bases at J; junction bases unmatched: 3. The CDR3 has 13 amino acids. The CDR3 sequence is CASSVGQGYEQYF. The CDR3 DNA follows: TGTGCCAGCAGTGTAGGACAGGGCTACGAGCAGTACTTC.

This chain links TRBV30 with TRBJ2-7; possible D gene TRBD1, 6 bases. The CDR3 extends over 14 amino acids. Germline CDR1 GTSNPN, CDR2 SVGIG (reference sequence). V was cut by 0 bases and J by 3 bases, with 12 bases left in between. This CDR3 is CAWSVGRGGYEQYF. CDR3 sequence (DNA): TGTGCCTGGAGTGTAGGCAGAGGGGGCTACGAGCAGTACTTC.

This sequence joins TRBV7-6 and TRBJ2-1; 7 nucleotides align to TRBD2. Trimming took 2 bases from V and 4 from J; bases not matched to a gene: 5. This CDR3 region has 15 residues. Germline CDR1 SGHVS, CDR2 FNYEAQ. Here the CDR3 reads CASSLTTSEYNEQFF. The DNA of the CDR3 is TGTGCCAGCAGCTTAACTACTAGCGAATACAATGAGCAGTTCTTC.

CDR3 protein: CAWRAGGAEAFF. The CDR3 nucleotides read TGTGCCTGGAGGGCAGGGGGCGCGGAAGCTTTCTTT. V gene TRBV30 combines with J gene TRBJ1-1; the match to TRBD1 covers 8 bases. The CDR3 loop spans 12 amino acids. V was clipped by 3 bases and J by 8 bases; unmatched bases: 5. The germline V gene encodes CDR1 GTSNPN and CDR2 SVGIG (reference sequence).

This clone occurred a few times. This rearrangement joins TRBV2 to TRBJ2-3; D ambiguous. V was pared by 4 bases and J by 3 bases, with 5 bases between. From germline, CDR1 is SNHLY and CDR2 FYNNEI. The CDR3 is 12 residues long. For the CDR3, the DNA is TGTGCCAGCAGTGTGGCTACAGATACGCAGTATTTT. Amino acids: CASSVATDTQYF.

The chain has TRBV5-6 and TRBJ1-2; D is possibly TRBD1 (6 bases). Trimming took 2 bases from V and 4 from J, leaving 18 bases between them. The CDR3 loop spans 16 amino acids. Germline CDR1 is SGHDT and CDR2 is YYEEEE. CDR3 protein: CASSFLDRPTVYGYTF. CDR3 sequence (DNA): TGTGCCAGCAGCTTTCTAGACAGGCCGACCGTCTATGGCTACACCTTC.

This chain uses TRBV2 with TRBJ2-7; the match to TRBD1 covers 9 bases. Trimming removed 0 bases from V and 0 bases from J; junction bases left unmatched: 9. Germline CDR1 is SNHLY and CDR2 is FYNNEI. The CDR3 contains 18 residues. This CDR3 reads CASSEAGTGRLSSYEQYF. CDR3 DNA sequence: TGTGCCAGCAGTGAAGCTGGGACAGGGAGACTCAGCTCCTACGAGCAGTACTTC.

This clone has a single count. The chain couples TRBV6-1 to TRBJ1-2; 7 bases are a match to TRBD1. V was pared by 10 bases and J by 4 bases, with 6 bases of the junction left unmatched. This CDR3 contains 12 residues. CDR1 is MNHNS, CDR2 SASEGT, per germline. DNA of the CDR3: TGTGCCATCCGAGGGGGCACCTATGGCTACACCTTC. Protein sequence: CAIRGGTYGYTF.

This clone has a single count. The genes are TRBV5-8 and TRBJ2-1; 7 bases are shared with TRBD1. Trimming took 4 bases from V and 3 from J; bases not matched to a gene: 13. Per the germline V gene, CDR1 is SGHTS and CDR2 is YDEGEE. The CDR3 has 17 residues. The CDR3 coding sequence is TGTGCCAGCAGCCCCCCGTGGTTAGGGGGCGTCTACAATGAGCAGTTCTTC. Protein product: CASSPPWLGGVYNEQFF.

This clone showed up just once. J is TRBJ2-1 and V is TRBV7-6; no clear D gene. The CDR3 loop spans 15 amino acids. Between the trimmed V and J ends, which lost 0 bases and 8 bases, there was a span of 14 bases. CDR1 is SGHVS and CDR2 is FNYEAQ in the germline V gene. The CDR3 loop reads CASSLAWANPDEQFF. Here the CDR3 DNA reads TGTGCCAGCAGCTTAGCGTGGGCTAATCCGGATGAGCAGTTCTTC.

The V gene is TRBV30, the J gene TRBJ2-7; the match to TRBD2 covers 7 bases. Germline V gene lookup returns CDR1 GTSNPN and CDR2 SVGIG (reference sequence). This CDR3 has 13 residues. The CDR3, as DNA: TGTGCATCCGGGGGGAGGTTTGTGAACGAGCAGTACTTC. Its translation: CASGGRFVNEQYF.

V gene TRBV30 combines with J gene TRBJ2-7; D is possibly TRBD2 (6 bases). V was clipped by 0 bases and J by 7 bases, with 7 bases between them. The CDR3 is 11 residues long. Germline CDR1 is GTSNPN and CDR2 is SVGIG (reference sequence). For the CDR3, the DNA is TGTGCCTGGAGTGTCGGGGGTGAGCAGTACTTC. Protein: CAWSVGGEQYF.

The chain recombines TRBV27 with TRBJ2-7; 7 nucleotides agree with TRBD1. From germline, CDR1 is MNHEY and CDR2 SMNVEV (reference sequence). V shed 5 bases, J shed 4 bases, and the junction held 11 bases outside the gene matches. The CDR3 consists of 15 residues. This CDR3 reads CASSPKTGKVYEQYF. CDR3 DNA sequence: TGTGCCAGCAGTCCCAAGACAGGGAAGGTATACGAGCAGTACTTC.

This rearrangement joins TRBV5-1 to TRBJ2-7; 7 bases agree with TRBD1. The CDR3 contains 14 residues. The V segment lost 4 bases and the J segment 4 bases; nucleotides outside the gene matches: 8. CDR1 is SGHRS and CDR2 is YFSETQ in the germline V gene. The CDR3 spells CASSPSGQEYEQYF. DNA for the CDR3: TGCGCCAGCAGCCCAAGTGGACAGGAGTACGAGCAGTACTTC.

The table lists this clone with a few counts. The CDR3 spells CASSSGTGSYEQYF. As DNA, the CDR3 is TGTGCCAGCAGTTCCGGGACAGGGTCCTACGAGCAGTACTTC. The chain combines TRBV6-5 with TRBJ2-7; TRBD1 aligns across 9 bases. The CDR3 consists of 14 residues. The germline CDR1 and CDR2 sequences are MNHEY and SVGAGI. The junction had 2 bases not matched to a gene; V was cut back by 4 bases and J by 1 base.

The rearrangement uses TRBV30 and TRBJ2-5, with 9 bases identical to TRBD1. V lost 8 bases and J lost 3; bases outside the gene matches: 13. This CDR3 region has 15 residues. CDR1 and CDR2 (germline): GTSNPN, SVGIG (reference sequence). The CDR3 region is CAVIFDRGWKETQYF. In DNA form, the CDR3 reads TGTGCCGTCATCTTCGACAGGGGGTGGAAAGAGACCCAGTACTTC.

CDR3 coding DNA: TGTGCCAGCAGCCCCGACAGAGTCCATGGCTACACCTTC. This gives the protein CASSPDRVHGYTF. The chain has TRBV14 and TRBJ1-2; D perhaps matches TRBD1 (5 bases). The CDR3 covers 13 residues. Germline CDR1 SGHDN, CDR2 FVKESK. V was shortened by 4 bases and J by 6 bases, with 12 bases between the two germline ends.

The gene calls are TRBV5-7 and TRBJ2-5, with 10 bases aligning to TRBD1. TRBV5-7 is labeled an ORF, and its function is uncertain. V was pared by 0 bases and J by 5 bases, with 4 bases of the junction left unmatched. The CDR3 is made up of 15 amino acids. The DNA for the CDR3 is TGTGCCAGCAGCTTGGAGGGACAGGGGAAGGAGACCCAGTACTTC. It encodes CASSLEGQGKETQYF.

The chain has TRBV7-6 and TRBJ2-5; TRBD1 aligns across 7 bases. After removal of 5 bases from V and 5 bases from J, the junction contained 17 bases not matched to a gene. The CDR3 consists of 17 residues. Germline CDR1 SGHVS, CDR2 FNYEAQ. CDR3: CASSPVPDRVLLETQYF. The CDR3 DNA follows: TGTGCCAGCAGCCCAGTCCCCGACAGGGTACTTTTGGAGACCCAGTACTTC.

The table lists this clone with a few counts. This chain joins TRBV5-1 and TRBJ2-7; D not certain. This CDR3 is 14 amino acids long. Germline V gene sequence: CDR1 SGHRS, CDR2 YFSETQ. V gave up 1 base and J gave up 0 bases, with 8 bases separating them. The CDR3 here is CASSLSGFSYEQYF. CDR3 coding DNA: TGCGCCAGCAGCTTGTCCGGTTTCTCCTACGAGCAGTACTTC.

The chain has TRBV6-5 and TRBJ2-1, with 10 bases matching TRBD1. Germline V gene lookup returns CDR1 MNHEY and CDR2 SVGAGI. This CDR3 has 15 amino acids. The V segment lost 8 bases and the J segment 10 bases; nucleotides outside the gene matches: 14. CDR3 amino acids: CASGTRDRGLNEQFF. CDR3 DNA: TGTGCCAGCGGGACAAGAGACAGGGGGCTAAACGAGCAGTTCTTC.

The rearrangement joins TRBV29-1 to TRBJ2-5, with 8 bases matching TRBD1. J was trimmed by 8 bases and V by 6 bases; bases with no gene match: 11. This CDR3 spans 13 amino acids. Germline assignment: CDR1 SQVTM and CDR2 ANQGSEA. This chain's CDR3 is CSVGYRGKKTQYF. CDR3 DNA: TGCAGCGTCGGCTACAGGGGGAAGAAAACCCAGTACTTC.

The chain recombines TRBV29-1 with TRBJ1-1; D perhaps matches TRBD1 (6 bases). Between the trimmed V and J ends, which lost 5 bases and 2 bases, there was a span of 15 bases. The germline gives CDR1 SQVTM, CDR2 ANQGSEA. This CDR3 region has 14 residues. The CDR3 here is CSVSGGAVNTEAFF. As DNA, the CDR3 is TGCAGCGTTTCGGGGGGCGCTGTAAACACTGAAGCTTTCTTT.

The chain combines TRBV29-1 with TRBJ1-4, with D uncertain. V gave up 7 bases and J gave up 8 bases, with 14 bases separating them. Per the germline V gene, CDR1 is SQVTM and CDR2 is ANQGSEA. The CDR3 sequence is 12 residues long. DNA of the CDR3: TGCAGCGCCGTTGGGCTCACCGAAAAACTGTTTTTT. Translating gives CSAVGLTEKLFF.

The CDR3 bases are TGTGCCACCGTACGAGCGAGCTCCTATAATTCACCCCTCCACTTT. Translating gives CATVRASSYNSPLHF. The V gene is TRBV6-5, the J gene TRBJ1-6; no definite D call. Trimming cost V 10 bases and J 0 bases, with 13 bases left between them. The CDR3 has 15 amino acids. Germline V gene data show CDR1 as MNHEY and CDR2 as SVGAGI.